Following are 27 T cell receptor beta chains from one sample sequenced in a study of T cells in Graves' hyperthyroidism and ophthalmopathy. RNA transcripts served as the template for amplifying TCR beta CDR3 regions. The HTBI primer set served for first-round RT-PCR of the TCR CDR3. TCRdb reprocessed the multiplex PCR reads via MiXCR and lists one record per CDR3 protein. In the table there are about 600,000 distinct CDR3 sequences, approximately 15% of which are singletons. Material for sequencing was blood. The source of these receptors is a middle-aged woman with Graves' ophthalmopathy.

The table lists this clonotype with many counts. V and J are TRBV2 and TRBJ2-1, with TRBD2 matching 9 bases. The CDR3 spans 16 residues. Germline CDR1 and CDR2: SNHLY and FYNNEI. V shed 3 bases, J shed 3 bases, and the junction held 6 bases outside the gene matches. CDR3 nucleotide sequence: TGTGCCAGCAGTGAGCGGGGACTAGCCGTCTACAATGAGCAGTTCTTC. Protein sequence: CASSERGLAVYNEQFF.

This clonotype has at least ten counts. The rearrangement joins TRBV2 to TRBJ2-7; D is undetermined. Germline V CDR1 and CDR2: SNHLY, FYNNEI. Between the trimmed V and J ends, which lost 5 bases and 3 bases, there was a span of 11 bases. This CDR3 has 13 residues. CDR3 coding DNA: TGTGCCAGCAGTCAGAACTATATCTACGAGCAGTACTTC. It translates to CASSQNYIYEQYF.

The sample holds many counts of this clonotype. The chain recombines TRBV18 with TRBJ2-1; a weak D match, TRBD1 (6 bases). From germline, CDR1 is KGHSH and CDR2 LQKENI. The length of the CDR3 is 13 residues. V lost 5 bases to trimming and J lost 5 bases, with 10 bases between them. The CDR3 DNA sequence: TGTGCCAGCTCATTAAACAGGGACAATGAGCAGTTCTTC. It is translated as CASSLNRDNEQFF.

This clonotype has just a few counts. The chain couples TRBV10-1 to TRBJ2-7; D remains unclear. V lost 4 bases, J lost 4 bases, and 11 bases lay in between. The germline V gene has CDR1 WNHNN and CDR2 SYGVQD (reference sequence). The CDR3 consists of 13 residues. CDR3 region: CASSAPDTYEQYF. CDR3 in DNA: TGCGCCAGCAGTGCCCCCGACACTTACGAGCAGTACTTC.

This clonotype was seen repeatedly, ten times or more. The chain uses TRBV30 and TRBJ2-1; 7 bases fit TRBD1. Germline-derived CDR1 and CDR2 are GTSNPN and SVGIG (reference sequence). The CDR3 runs 14 residues. Germline trimming cut 3 bases from V and 0 bases from J; bases unmatched to any gene: 2. CDR3 nucleotides: TGTGCCTGGAGCGGACAGGACTCCTACAATGAGCAGTTCTTC. This codes for CAWSGQDSYNEQFF. The variable domain in full, with the rest retrieved from reference TRBV30 and TRBJ2-1, is SQTIHQWPATLVQPVGSPLSLECTVEGTSNPNLYWYRQAAGRGLQLLFYSVGIGQISSEVPQNLSASRPQDRQFILSSKKLLLSDSGFYLCAWSGQDSYNEQFFGPGTRLTVL.

This clonotype was picked up many times. The chain has TRBV5-6 and TRBJ2-5; D gene uncertain. The V gene lost 0 bases and the J gene lost 5 bases, with 14 bases spanning the gap. Germline CDR1 reads SGHDT; CDR2 reads YYEEEE. This CDR3 comprises 15 residues. The DNA of the CDR3 is TGTGCCAGCAGCTTGGTAGCCCCCTCCTGGGAGACCCAGTACTTC. Translated, it gives CASSLVAPSWETQYF. The whole variable domain, remainder taken from reference TRBV5-6 and TRBJ2-5, is DAGVTQSPTHLIKTRGQQVTLRCSPKSGHDTVSWYQQALGQGPQFIFQYYEEEERQRGNFPDRFSGHQFPNYSSELNVNALLLGDSALYLCASSLVAPSWETQYFGPGTRLLVL.

This clonotype showed up just a few times. The chain combines TRBV20-1 with TRBJ2-6; D not certain. The CDR3 loop spans 13 amino acids. Germline V CDR1 and CDR2: DFQATT, SNEGSKA (reference sequence). V was clipped by 1 base and J by 3 bases, with 4 bases between them. The CDR3 protein is CSARVGGANVLTF. CDR3 DNA sequence: TGCAGTGCTAGAGTGGGTGGGGCCAACGTCCTGACTTTC.

Comment on this clonotype: A read error is possible here, since a much larger clone lies one base away. V usage is TRBV7-2 and J usage is TRBJ2-1; possible D gene TRBD2, 7 bases. CDR3 length: 15 amino acids. CDR1 is SGHTA and CDR2 is FQGNSA in the germline V gene. The V gene lost 3 bases and the J gene lost 6 bases, with 15 bases spanning the gap. For the CDR3, the DNA is TGTGCCAGCAGCTTTTTTGGACGGGGGGCCAATGAGCAGTTCTTC. This gives the protein CASSFFGRGANEQFF.

This clonotype was detected ten times or more. V and J are TRBV2 and TRBJ2-7, with TRBD1 matching over 9 bases. CDR3 size: 14 residues. Trimming removed 4 bases from V and 4 bases from J; junction bases left unmatched: 5. The germline V gene has CDR1 SNHLY and CDR2 FYNNEI. For the CDR3, the DNA is TGTGCCAGCAGTGGTGGGACAGGGAGGTACGAGCAGTACTTC. Residues: CASSGGTGRYEQYF.

Many counts were recorded for this clonotype. The rearrangement uses TRBV5-1 and TRBJ2-1; possible D gene TRBD2, 5 bases. Germline lookup yields CDR1 SGHRS and CDR2 YFSETQ. V was trimmed by 4 bases and J by 9 bases, leaving 20 bases between them. This CDR3 has 15 residues. The CDR3 region has the DNA TGCGCCAGCAGCACAACCGCTCGGGGTCTAGCTGAGCAGTTCTTC. Translation: CASSTTARGLAEQFF.

Concerning this clonotype itself: Since a much larger clone is just one base distant, this may be a read error. The chain recombines TRBV11-2 with TRBJ2-7; no firm D call. This CDR3 is built from 12 residues. The germline V gene encodes CDR1 SGHAT and CDR2 FQNNGV. The CDR3 DNA follows: TGTGCCAGCAGCCTCCTCTTCCACGAGCAGTCCTTC. This gives the protein CASSLLFHEQSF.

The genes are TRBV27 and TRBJ2-2; D is unclear. The CDR3 loop spans 12 amino acids. V was trimmed by 7 bases and J by 6 bases, leaving 9 bases between them. Germline CDR1 is MNHEY and CDR2 is SMNVEV (reference sequence). The DNA for the CDR3 is TGTGCCAGCACTTTCACCTCCGGGGAGCTGTTTTTT. Translated: CASTFTSGELFF.

The V and J genes are TRBV19 and TRBJ2-1; 8 bases map to TRBD1. This CDR3 comprises 14 residues. V shed 3 bases, J shed 4 bases, and the junction held 2 bases outside the gene matches. Looked up from germline, CDR1 is LNHDA and CDR2 is SQIVND (reference sequence). The CDR3: CASSIGTGYNEQFF. CDR3 DNA sequence: TGTGCCAGTAGTATCGGGACAGGATACAATGAGCAGTTCTTC.

This clonotype has a handful of counts. V and J are TRBV6-1 and TRBJ1-1; D remains unclear. CDR3 length: 14 amino acids. V shed 1 base and J shed 1 base, with 7 bases lying between them. The germline V gene has CDR1 MNHNS and CDR2 SASEGT. CDR3 amino acids: CASSEVRRNTEAFF. The DNA for the CDR3 is TGTGCCAGCAGTGAAGTACGAAGGAACACTGAAGCTTTCTTT.

This clonotype was counted ten times or more. The V call is TRBV9, the J call TRBJ2-3; no reliable D call. Trimming left V 2 bases short and J 6 bases short, with 10 bases between. CDR3 length equals 13 residues. Germline V gives CDR1 SGDLS, CDR2 YYNGEE. The CDR3 nucleotides read TGTGCCAGCAGCGTGGGGATATTGGATACGCAGTATTTT. Its protein is CASSVGILDTQYF.

A few counts support this clonotype. The chain has TRBV18 and TRBJ2-7, with 7 bases matching TRBD1. The V segment lost 3 bases and the J segment 7 bases; nucleotides outside the gene matches: 6. CDR1 and CDR2 (germline): KGHSH, LQKENI. This CDR3 comprises 13 residues. The CDR3 region is CASSPGQEGEQYF. In DNA form, the CDR3 reads TGTGCCAGCTCACCTGGACAGGAAGGAGAGCAGTACTTC. The variable domain in full, completed from reference TRBV18 and TRBJ2-7, reads NAGVMQNPRHLVRRRGQEARLRCSPMKGHSHVYWYRQLPEEGLKFMVYLQKENIIDESGMPKERFSAEFPKEGPSILRIQQVVRGDSAAYFCASSPGQEGEQYFGPGTRLTVT.

There are many counts of this clonotype. The chain combines TRBV30 with TRBJ1-1; the D is unclear. Trimming shortened V by 3 bases and J by 4 bases, and 12 bases separated the two germline ends. CDR1 is GTSNPN, CDR2 SVGIG, per germline (reference sequence). This CDR3 has 13 amino acids. The CDR3, as DNA: TGTGCCTGGAGCCCCTCGGGATTCACTGAAGCTTTCTTT. Translated, it gives CAWSPSGFTEAFF.

This clonotype was seen more than once but under ten times. The CDR3 coding sequence is TGTGCCAGCAGTATGACTAGCGGGACAGATACGCAGTATTTT. Its translation is CASSMTSGTDTQYF. The V gene is TRBV6-4, the J gene TRBJ2-3, with 10 bases identical to TRBD2. Looked up from germline, CDR1 is MRHNA and CDR2 is SNTAGT. The CDR3 is made up of 14 amino acids. Trimming cost V 5 bases and J 3 bases; bases outside gene matches: 2.

This clonotype showed up many times. The V call is TRBV6-5, the J call TRBJ1-1; D gene uncertain. V was clipped by 2 bases and J by 0 bases, with 7 bases between them. Germline V lookup: CDR1 MNHEY, CDR2 SVGAGI. The CDR3 loop spans 14 amino acids. The CDR3 DNA is TGTGCCAGCAGTTACAGGAGAATGAACACTGAAGCTTTCTTT. It yields the protein CASSYRRMNTEAFF.

This clonotype appeared many times. The chain carries TRBV20-1 and TRBJ2-1, with 10 bases fitting TRBD1. This CDR3 contains 14 residues. CDR1 DFQATT and CDR2 SNEGSKA come from the germline V gene (reference sequence). The ends lost 6 bases at V and 4 bases at J; junction bases unmatched: 6. The CDR3 sequence is CSALGTGDYNEQFF. For the CDR3, the DNA is TGCAGTGCCCTCGGGACAGGGGATTACAATGAGCAGTTCTTC.

This clonotype was detected ten times or more. This rearrangement joins TRBV12-3 or TRBV12-4 to TRBJ1-5; D is perhaps TRBD1 (5 bases). The V end lost 2 bases, the J end lost 6 bases, and 11 bases lay between the germline ends. The CDR3 is 14 residues long. DNA for the CDR3: TGTGCCAGCAGTTTAAGCAGGGATGGTCAGCCCCAGCATTTT. Translating it yields CASSLSRDGQPQHF.

The chain recombines TRBV20-1 with TRBJ2-1, with D hard to call. CDR1 DFQATT and CDR2 SNEGSKA come from the germline V gene (reference sequence). There are 17 residues in the CDR3. V lost 0 bases, J lost 4 bases, and 19 bases lay in between. The CDR3: CSARDWTLLGPYNEQFF. CDR3 DNA: TGCAGTGCTAGAGATTGGACGTTGTTAGGACCATACAATGAGCAGTTCTTC.

This clonotype is a singleton in its sample. The V call is TRBV9, the J call TRBJ2-2, with 7 bases identical to TRBD2. Looked up from germline, CDR1 is SGDLS and CDR2 is YYNGEE. The V segment lost 0 bases and the J segment 1 base; nucleotides outside the gene matches: 6. CDR3 length: 17 residues. The CDR3 loop reads CASSVEGAGRNTGELFF. As DNA, the CDR3 is TGTGCCAGCAGCGTAGAGGGAGCGGGGAGGAACACCGGGGAGCTGTTTTTT.

This clonotype has ten or more counts. V gene TRBV6-1 combines with J gene TRBJ1-1; tentatively, D is TRBD1 (5 bases). V lost 5 bases and J 10 bases, leaving 14 bases between the germline ends. The CDR3 is 12 residues long. CDR1 is MNHNS and CDR2 is SASEGT in the germline V gene. CDR3 sequence: CASSTGGGSAFF. The CDR3 coding sequence is TGTGCCAGCAGTACGGGGGGGGGGTCAGCTTTCTTT.

The chain uses TRBV30 and TRBJ2-3; D is uncertain. The CDR3 consists of 13 residues. The V gene's germline CDR1 is GTSNPN and CDR2 SVGIG (reference sequence). Trimming shortened V by 0 bases and J by 5 bases, and 9 bases separated the two germline ends. The CDR3 loop reads CAWSVGLGDTQYF. CDR3 nucleotide sequence: TGTGCCTGGAGTGTTGGCCTGGGAGATACGCAGTATTTT.

The V and J genes are TRBV5-6 and TRBJ1-2; 9 bases align to TRBD1. There are 15 residues in the CDR3. Germline CDR1 reads SGHDT; CDR2 reads YYEEEE. With V trimmed by 2 bases and J by 8 bases, 10 bases remained unmatched. Here the CDR3 DNA reads TGTGCCAGCAGCTTCGGACAGGGGAACCCTGAAGGCTACACCTTC. Its translation is CASSFGQGNPEGYTF.

Many counts were recorded for this clonotype. The CDR3 protein is CASSRTSGELFF. The CDR3 DNA follows: TGTGCCAGCAGCCGTACGTCCGGGGAGCTGTTTTTT. This chain uses TRBV3-1 with TRBJ2-2; no clear D gene. CDR3 length: 12 amino acids. From germline, CDR1 is LGHDT and CDR2 YNNKEL (reference sequence). V lost 4 bases and J 6 bases, leaving 6 bases between the germline ends. Combining the CDR3 with reference TRBV3-1 and TRBJ2-2 gives the whole variable domain DTAVSQTPKYLVTQMGNDKSIKCEQNLGHDTMYWYKQDSKKFLKIMFSYNNKELIINETVPNRFSPKSPDKAHLNLHINSLELGDSAVYFCASSRTSGELFFGEGSRLTVL.